This TCR beta chain was recorded in a study of blood T cell repertoires in COVID-19. Study summary: Donors in the United States, Italy and Spain gave samples during acute or convalescent COVID-19.

The CDR3 totals 14 residues. Trimming removed 3 bases at V and 8 bases at J, with 16 bases between. The germline gives CDR1 LGHNA, CDR2 YNFKEQ. Original handling: Estimation of nucleated cell counts was performed using reference gene primer amplification. TCRdb keeps only in-frame clones here, not all; method: immunoSEQ multiplex PCR. V and J calls plus clone size are reproduced from that table; the DNA served to infer D and trimming. The sample includes tens of thousands of clones, approximately 85% seen only once; the top ten take less than 15%. The J gene is TRBJ1-2, the V gene TRBV4-2; a weak D match, TRBD1 (6 bases). This sequence was found in a human donor in a cohort sampled during active COVID-19. Sequencing used peripheral blood. The DNA of the CDR3 is TGTGCCAGCAGCCAGGCACGGGAAAGGGGGGGCTACACCTTC. Amino acid sequence: CASSQARERGGYTF.